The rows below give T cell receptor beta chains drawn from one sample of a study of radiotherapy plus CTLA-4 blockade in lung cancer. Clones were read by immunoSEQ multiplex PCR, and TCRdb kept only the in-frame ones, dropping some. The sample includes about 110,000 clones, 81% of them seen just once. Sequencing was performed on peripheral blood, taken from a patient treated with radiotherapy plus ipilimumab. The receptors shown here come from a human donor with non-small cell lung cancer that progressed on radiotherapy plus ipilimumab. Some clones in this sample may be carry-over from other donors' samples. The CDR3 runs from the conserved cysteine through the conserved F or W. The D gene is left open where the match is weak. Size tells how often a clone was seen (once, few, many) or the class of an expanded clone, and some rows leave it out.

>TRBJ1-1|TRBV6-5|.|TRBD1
CASSITGGNTEAFF
TGTGCCAGCAGTATAACAGGGGGGAACACTGAAGCTTTCTTT
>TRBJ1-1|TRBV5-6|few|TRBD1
CASSQIQGRGTEAFF
TGTGCCAGCAGCCAAATACAGGGGCGGGGAACTGAAGCTTTCTTT
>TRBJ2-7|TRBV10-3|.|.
CAISPTGGYEQYF
TGTGCCATCAGTCCGACAGGAGGCTACGAGCAGTACTTC
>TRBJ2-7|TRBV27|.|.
CASSSPAKRYSYEQYF
TGTGCCAGCAGTTCACCGGCCAAGCGGTACTCCTACGAGCAGTACTTC
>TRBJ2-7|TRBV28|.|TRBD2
CASSSRVAGASYEGYF
TGTGCCAGCAGTTCCCGGGTAGCGGGTGCCTCCTACGAGGGGTACTTC
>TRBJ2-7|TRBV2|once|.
CASSEAIYEQYF
TGTGCCAGCAGTGAAGCGATCTACGAGCAGTACTTC
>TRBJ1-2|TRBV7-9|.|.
CASSLGQGPYF
TGTGCCAGCAGCTTAGGGCAGGGACCCTACTTC
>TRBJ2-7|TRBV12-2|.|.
CASRSHQASHSYEQYF
TGTGCAAGTCGCTCCCATCAAGCGTCCCATTCCTACGAGCAGTACTTC
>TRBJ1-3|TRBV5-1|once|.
CASSQGSSGNTIYF
TGCGCCAGCAGTCAGGGCTCTTCTGGAAACACCATATATTTT
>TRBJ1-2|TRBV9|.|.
CASSVGRGGDYGYTF
TGTGCCAGCAGCGTAGGGAGGGGAGGGGATTATGGCTACACCTTC
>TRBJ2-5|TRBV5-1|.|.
CASSLDPGLETQYF
TGCGCCAGCAGCTTGGATCCAGGGTTGGAGACCCAGTACTTC
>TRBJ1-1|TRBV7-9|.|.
CASSLGQTVQAEAFF
TGTGCCAGCAGCTTAGGACAAACGGTACAAGCTGAGGCTTTCTTT
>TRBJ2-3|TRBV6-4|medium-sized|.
CASSDGGGSSTDTQYF
TGTGCCAGCAGTGACGGGGGCGGGAGTAGCACAGATACGCAGTATTTT
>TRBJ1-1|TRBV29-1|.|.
CSAQNTEAFF
TGCAGCGCCCAGAACACTGAAGCTTTCTTT
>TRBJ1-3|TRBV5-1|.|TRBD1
CASSVTGTGYGNTIYF
TGCGCCAGCAGCGTCACCGGGACAGGGTACGGAAACACCATATATTTT
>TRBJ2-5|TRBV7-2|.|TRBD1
CASSFDRVRETQYF
TGTGCCAGCAGCTTTGACAGGGTTAGGGAGACCCAGTACTTC
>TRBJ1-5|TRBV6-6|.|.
CASRSSSNQPQHF
TGTGCCAGCCGCTCTAGCTCCAATCAGCCCCAGCATTTT
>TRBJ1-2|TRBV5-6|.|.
CASSLGRGNYGYTF
TGTGCCAGCAGCTTGGGCAGGGGAAACTATGGCTACACCTTC
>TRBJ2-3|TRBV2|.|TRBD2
CASSLDPRGAVRDTQYF
TGTGCCAGCAGTCTAGACCCGCGGGGGGCAGTTAGAGATACGCAGTATTTT
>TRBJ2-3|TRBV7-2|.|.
CASSLGRSTDTQYF
TGTGCCAGCAGCTTAGGGAGGAGCACAGATACGCAGTATTTT
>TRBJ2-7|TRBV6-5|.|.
CASRPASTYEQYF
TGTGCCAGCAGACCGGCTTCCACCTACGAGCAGTACTTC
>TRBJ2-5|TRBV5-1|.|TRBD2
CASRTSGGQETQYF
TGCGCCAGCAGGACTAGCGGGGGCCAAGAGACCCAGTACTTC
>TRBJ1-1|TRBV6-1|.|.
CASRLFFQGDTEAFF
TGTGCCAGCAGACTTTTTTTTCAGGGAGACACTGAAGCTTTCTTT
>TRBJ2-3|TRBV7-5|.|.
CARSEPLAGERTDTQYF
TGTGCCAGAAGCGAACCACTAGCGGGGGAGCGCACAGATACGCAGTATTTT
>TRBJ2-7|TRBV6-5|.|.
CASRPPGLGYEQYF
TGTGCCAGCAGACCTCCGGGCCTGGGCTACGAGCAGTACTTC
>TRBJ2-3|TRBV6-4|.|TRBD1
CASSDGTGHTDTQYF
TGTGCCAGCAGTGACGGGACAGGGCACACAGATACGCAGTATTTT
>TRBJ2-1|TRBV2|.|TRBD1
CASRETGVLFF
TGTGCCAGCAGGGAGACAGGGGTTCTGTTCTTC
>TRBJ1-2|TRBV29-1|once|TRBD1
CSVSGQGNYGYTF
TGCAGCGTGAGCGGACAGGGCAACTATGGCTACACCTTC
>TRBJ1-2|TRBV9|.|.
CASSALQSHGNNYGYTF
TGTGCCAGCAGCGCCCTCCAGTCCCACGGAAACAACTATGGCTACACCTTC
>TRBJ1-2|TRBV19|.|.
CASSIVPGIYGYTF
TGTGCCAGTAGTATTGTCCCCGGGATCTATGGCTACACCTTC
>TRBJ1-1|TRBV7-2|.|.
CASSLGLFFEAFF
TGTGCCAGCAGCTTAGGACTTTTTTTTGAAGCTTTCTTT
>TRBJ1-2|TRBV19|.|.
CASRAGTSYTF
TGTGCCAGTAGGGCAGGGACGAGCTACACCTTC
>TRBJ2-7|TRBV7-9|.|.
CASSSIQIKGDSYEQYF
TGTGCCAGCAGCTCAATACAAATCAAGGGGGACTCCTACGAGCAGTACTTC
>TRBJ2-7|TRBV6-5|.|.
CASSYTYQGPYEQYF
TGTGCCAGCAGTTACACGTACCAGGGCCCCTACGAGCAGTACTTC
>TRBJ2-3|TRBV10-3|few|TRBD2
CAIRPTSGGVGTDTQYF
TGTGCCATCAGACCGACTAGCGGGGGAGTCGGCACAGATACGCAGTATTTT
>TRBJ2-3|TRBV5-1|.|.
CASSPSTDTQYF
TGCGCCAGCAGCCCGTCCACAGATACGCAGTATTTT
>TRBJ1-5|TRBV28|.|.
CASSLFEGQGNQPQHF
TGTGCCAGCAGTTTATTTGAGGGGCAGGGGAATCAGCCCCAGCATTTT
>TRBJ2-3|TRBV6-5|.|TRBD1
CASSYRTGDTQYF
TGTGCCAGCAGTTACCGGACAGGAGATACGCAGTATTTT
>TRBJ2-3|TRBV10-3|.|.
CAISGGPGTDTQYF
TGTGCCATCAGTGGAGGGCCCGGCACAGATACGCAGTATTTT
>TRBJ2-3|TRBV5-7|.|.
CASSSPGRGTDTQYF
TGTGCCAGCAGCTCTCCGGGACGGGGGACAGATACGCAGTATTTT
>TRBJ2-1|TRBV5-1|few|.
CASSPRDTGHEQFF
TGCGCCAGCAGCCCCCGGGACACAGGCCATGAGCAGTTCTTC
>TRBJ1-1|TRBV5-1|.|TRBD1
CASTTGTNTEAFF
TGCGCCAGCACGACAGGGACGAACACTGAAGCTTTCTTT
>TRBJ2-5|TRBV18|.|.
CASSPFVSTQETQYF
TGTGCCAGCTCACCATTCGTGTCAACCCAAGAGACCCAGTACTTC
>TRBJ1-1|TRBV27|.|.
CASSSGLPDPEAFF
TGTGCCAGCAGCTCCGGGTTGCCCGACCCTGAAGCTTTCTTT
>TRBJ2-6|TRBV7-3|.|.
CASSPAGGTYSGANVLTF
TGTGCCAGCAGCCCGGCGGGCGGAACCTACTCTGGGGCCAACGTCCTGACTTTC
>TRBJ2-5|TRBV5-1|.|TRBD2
CASSSGLAGGETQYF
TGCGCCAGCAGCTCGGGACTAGCGGGAGGGGAGACCCAGTACTTC
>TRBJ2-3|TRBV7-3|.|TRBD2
CASSFTGTSTQYF
TGTGCCAGCAGCTTTACTGGGACTAGTACGCAGTATTTT
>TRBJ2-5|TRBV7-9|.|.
CASSSSSVWETQYF
TGTGCCAGCAGCTCCTCCTCCGTATGGGAGACCCAGTACTTC
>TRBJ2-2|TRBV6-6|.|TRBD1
CASSYVSGGGTGELFF
TGTGCCAGCAGTTACGTCTCAGGGGGCGGCACCGGGGAGCTGTTTTTT
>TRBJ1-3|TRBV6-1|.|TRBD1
CARLQAQGGNTIYF
TGTGCCAGGCTCCAGGCACAGGGGGGAAACACCATATATTTT
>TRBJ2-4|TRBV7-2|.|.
CASSMGRTASAKNIQYF
TGTGCCAGCAGCATGGGACGGACAGCCTCAGCCAAAAACATTCAGTACTTC
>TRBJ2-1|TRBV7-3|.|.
CASSLQALRGDEQFF
TGTGCCAGCAGCTTACAGGCACTGAGGGGCGATGAGCAGTTCTTC
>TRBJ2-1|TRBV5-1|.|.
CASSLVPGTSYNEQFF
TGCGCCAGCAGCTTGGTCCCCGGGACTTCCTACAATGAGCAGTTCTTC